This T cell receptor (beta chain) came from a study of cytomegalovirus exposure and HLA in healthy donors. The CDR3 sequence is 16 residues long. Trimming removed 4 bases from V and 4 bases from J, with 17 bases in between. Germline CDR1 SGHRS, CDR2 YFSETQ. Broader study findings: In vitro testing confirmed three CMV-associated chains as specific for CMV antigens. Most TCR sequences showed up rarely, but some public TCRs showed up in many donors. Overall, approximately 150 TCR beta chains were annotated as cytomegalovirus-associated.

As to this clone: Antigen specificity is unknown.

The donors were members of the validation cohort, which comprised 120 subjects and was separate from the first cohort of 730 or so subjects. TCRdb's table, derived via immunoSEQ multiplex PCR, lists solely in-frame clones and lacks some. The data contain 350,000 or so clones, 75% to 90% of them singletons. Material for sequencing was PBMCs. The TCR was taken from a woman aged 18-29 years in good health and CMV-seronegative. The chain uses TRBV5-1 and TRBJ2-2, with D perhaps TRBD2 (6 bases). The CDR3 DNA follows: TGCGCCAGCAGCCCTGGCGGGACCAGCGCCACCGGGGAGCTGTTTTTT. Translation: CASSPGGTSATGELFF.